What follows are 18 T cell receptor beta chains derived from one specimen sequenced in a study of T cell responses to AZD1222 COVID-19 vaccine. Only in-frame clones appear in the TCRdb table, and some are missing; sequencing was by immunoSEQ multiplex PCR. This sample carries more than 60,000 clones, approximately 83% of them seen once, and the ten largest clones take roughly 18%. The sequencing used peripheral blood, collected on day 0 of AZD1222 vaccination. The receptors shown here come from an adult in good health.

There are a few counts of this clone. The chain couples TRBV7-2 to TRBJ1-4; 10 nucleotides match TRBD1. In germline, CDR1 is SGHTA, CDR2 FQGNSA. J gave up 5 bases and V 3 bases, and 3 bases lay outside the gene matches. CDR3 length: 15 amino acids. The CDR3 sequence: CASSFRTGGNEKLFF. The CDR3 region has the DNA TGTGCCAGCAGCTTCCGGACAGGGGGGAATGAAAAACTGTTTTTT.

The CDR3, as DNA: TGTGCCAGCAGCCAGCAGGGGGGGACTGGAAACACCATATATTTT. Protein sequence: CASSQQGGTGNTIYF. The rearrangement uses TRBV11-2 and TRBJ1-3; 7 bases are a match to TRBD1. Germline V gene lookup returns CDR1 SGHAT and CDR2 FQNNGV. CDR3 length: 15 residues. V shed 5 bases and J 2 bases; nucleotides not matched to a gene: 6. Variable domain in full (rest from reference TRBV11-2 and TRBJ1-3): EAGVAQSPRYKIIEKRQSVAFWCNPISGHATLYWYQQILGQGPKLLIQFQNNGVVDDSQLPKDRFSAERLKGVDSTLKIQPAKLEDSAVYLCASSQQGGTGNTIYFGEGSWLTVV.

This rearrangement joins TRBV7-6 to TRBJ2-5; D gene uncertain. Germline CDR1 SGHVS, CDR2 FNYEAQ. The CDR3 totals 15 residues. V dropped 5 bases and J dropped 2 bases, with 15 bases sitting between them. The CDR3 loop is CASSPFVGPQETQYF. The CDR3 DNA reads TGTGCCAGCAGCCCCTTTGTGGGCCCTCAAGAGACCCAGTACTTC.

V and J are TRBV19 and TRBJ1-2; the D is unclear. This CDR3 comprises 14 residues. V was pared by 8 bases and J by 8 bases, with 21 bases between. From germline, CDR1 is LNHDA and CDR2 SQIVND (reference sequence). This CDR3 is CASAPRVDSGGYTF. The CDR3 DNA sequence: TGTGCCAGTGCCCCCCGGGTGGATTCGGGGGGCTACACCTTC.

The chain joins TRBV9 to TRBJ2-3; D ambiguous. Germline V gene sequence: CDR1 SGDLS, CDR2 YYNGEE. The CDR3 extends over 14 amino acids. V dropped 1 base and J dropped 1 base, with 7 bases sitting between them. The CDR3 DNA reads TGTGCCAGCAGCGTACGGCCCGGCACAGATACGCAGTATTTT. It yields the protein CASSVRPGTDTQYF.

This chain uses TRBV9 with TRBJ1-6, with D uncertain. Germline CDR1 reads SGDLS; CDR2 reads YYNGEE. Trimming removed 0 bases at V and 8 bases at J, with 9 bases between. The CDR3 sequence is 14 residues long. The CDR3, as DNA: TGTGCCAGCAGCGTAGCAGGCGCCGATTCACCCCTCCACTTT. It encodes CASSVAGADSPLHF.

This chain's CDR3 is CASSLGPRSLGYEQYF. The CDR3 region has the DNA TGCGCCAGCAGCTTGGGTCCCCGGAGTTTGGGCTACGAGCAGTACTTC. The J gene is TRBJ2-7, the V gene TRBV5-1; D gene unclear. V was shortened by 0 bases and J by 3 bases, with 16 bases between the two germline ends. Germline CDR1 is SGHRS and CDR2 is YFSETQ. The CDR3 is 16 residues long.

The CDR3 spells CATSRGFDQPQHF. DNA of the CDR3: TGTGCCACCAGCCGGGGATTTGATCAGCCCCAGCATTTT. The V gene is TRBV24-1, the J gene TRBJ1-5; D is ambiguous. V was pared by 7 bases and J by 5 bases, with 11 bases between. Germline CDR1 reads KGHDR; CDR2 reads SFDVKD. The CDR3 covers 13 residues.

The rearrangement uses TRBV10-3 and TRBJ1-1; tentatively, D is TRBD1 (5 bases). Germline CDR1 and CDR2: ENHRY and SYGVKD. V was shortened by 4 bases and J by 3 bases, with 9 bases between the two germline ends. This CDR3 is 13 amino acids long. For the CDR3, the DNA is TGTGCCATCAGTGGACCAGGGTACACTGAAGCTTTCTTT. Translation: CAISGPGYTEAFF.

The gene calls are TRBV10-2 and TRBJ2-2, with 8 bases aligning to TRBD1. The CDR3 contains 14 residues. The germline CDR1 and CDR2 sequences are WSHSY and SAAADI. Losses at the gene ends were 8 bases for V and 5 bases for J; bases not matched to a gene: 7. The CDR3 loop reads CASSGQGGTGELFF. For the CDR3, the DNA is TGCGCCAGCTCAGGACAGGGAGGTACCGGGGAGCTGTTTTTT.

This chain connects TRBV19 to TRBJ1-1; TRBD1 agrees at 7 bases. The CDR3 extends over 13 amino acids. Germline lookup yields CDR1 LNHDA and CDR2 SQIVND (reference sequence). V gave up 3 bases and J gave up 6 bases; unmatched junction bases: 4. The CDR3, as DNA: TGTGCCAGTAGTATTCTCCAGGGGGCTGAAGCTTTCTTT. It codes for CASSILQGAEAFF.

The rearrangement joins TRBV3-1 (or the pseudogene TRBV3-2) to TRBJ2-5; 8 nucleotides match TRBD1. The V gene's germline CDR1 is LGHDT and CDR2 YNNKEL (reference sequence). The CDR3 totals 14 residues. The V and J ends lost 2 bases and 2 bases, in that order; junction bases with no gene match: 1. Written as DNA, the CDR3 is TGTGCCAGCAGCCAAAACAGGGGGCAAGAGACCCAGTACTTC. It translates to CASSQNRGQETQYF.

The CDR3 coding sequence is TGTGCCAGCAGGGCGGTAGCGGGGACGTTCGCGAACACCGGGGAGCTGTTTTTT. This sequence encodes CASRAVAGTFANTGELFF. This chain connects TRBV27 to TRBJ2-2, with 8 bases identical to TRBD2. The J segment lost 0 bases and the V segment lost 6 bases, leaving 12 bases of the junction unmatched. Germline CDR1 reads MNHEY; CDR2 reads SMNVEV (reference sequence). The CDR3 loop spans 18 amino acids.

The gene calls are TRBV2 and TRBJ2-1; TRBD2 matches 10 bases. The J segment lost 9 bases and the V segment lost 5 bases, leaving 13 bases of the junction unmatched. The CDR3 sequence is 16 residues long. Looked up from germline, CDR1 is SNHLY and CDR2 is FYNNEI. CDR3 in DNA: TGTGCCAGCAGTCCATGGATAGCGGGGGGTATAAGTGAGCAGTTCTTC. It translates to CASSPWIAGGISEQFF.

The rearrangement joins TRBV14 to TRBJ1-1; TRBD1 might be the D (5 bases). Germline values: CDR1 SGHDN, CDR2 FVKESK. This CDR3 spans 13 amino acids. V lost 6 bases to trimming and J lost 7 bases, with 15 bases between them. The CDR3 spells CASRQIGGGEAFF. The CDR3 DNA reads TGTGCCAGCAGGCAGATAGGTGGGGGTGAAGCTTTCTTT.

This clone came up a few times. The chain is built from TRBV19 and TRBJ2-2; 10 bases match TRBD2. This CDR3 has 18 amino acids. Germline CDR1 LNHDA, CDR2 SQIVND (reference sequence). The trim removed 3 bases at V and 2 bases at J, leaving 9 bases unmatched. The CDR3 loop is CASSMLAGARYNTGELFF. The CDR3 nucleotides read TGTGCCAGTAGTATGCTAGCGGGGGCCCGATACAACACCGGGGAGCTGTTTTTT.

The chain is built from TRBV15 and TRBJ2-5; D ambiguous. CDR1 is LNHNV and CDR2 is YYDKDF in the germline V gene (reference sequence). V was trimmed by 1 base and J by 4 bases, leaving 7 bases between them. CDR3 size: 13 residues. This chain's CDR3 is CATSRVRRETQYF. DNA of the CDR3: TGTGCCACCAGCAGAGTGCGGCGAGAGACCCAGTACTTC.

The chain employs TRBV19 and TRBJ1-5; D not certain. The CDR3 has 16 amino acids. Trimming left V 2 bases short and J 1 base short, with 12 bases between. Per germline, CDR1 LNHDA and CDR2 SQIVND (reference sequence). CDR3 region: CASSIRLGGSNQPQHF. CDR3 sequence (DNA): TGTGCCAGTAGTATACGGTTGGGTGGAAGCAATCAGCCCCAGCATTTT.